Shown below are 8 T cell receptor beta chains from a single sample sequenced in a study of vaccination and CD4 T cells after COVID-19. These receptors are not linked to any known antigen. Specified treatment: 10-day PBMC culture with coronavirus spike peptide pools or control peptides (ViraFEST assay). CD4+ T lymphocytes from the unexposed donor were collected before the COVID-19 pandemic (2011-2018). The Oncomine TCR Beta short-read assay sequenced DNA from cultured CD4+ T cells. DNA came from CD4+ T cells after culture. TCRdb independently ran MiXCR on the PCR reads; one entry per CDR3 protein. The repertoire holds roughly 9,100 distinct CDR3 sequences, about 32% seen once, with 6.5% to 8.5% in the top ten. Sequencing was done on a sample of CD4+ T cells from blood, cultured in vitro. The receptors here all came from a human donor in good health.

This clonotype occurred a few times. The genes are TRBV7-3 and TRBJ2-7; TRBD1 matches 9 bases. Germline V lookup: CDR1 SGHTA, CDR2 FQGTGA. The CDR3 spans 14 residues. The trim removed 3 bases at V and 6 bases at J, leaving 6 bases unmatched. DNA for the CDR3: TGTGCCAGCAGCTTTGGGACAGGGTCGGGCGAGCAGTACTTC. It encodes CASSFGTGSGEQYF.

Judged by abundance, this clonotype is medium-sized. The chain's CDR3 is CSARVRSNYGYTF. In DNA form, the CDR3 reads TGCAGTGCTAGAGTTAGGTCTAACTATGGCTACACCTTC. The chain combines TRBV20-1 with TRBJ1-2; D remains ambiguous. CDR3 length equals 13 residues. Germline loops: CDR1 DFQATT, CDR2 SNEGSKA (reference sequence). Trimming pared 1 base from V and 0 bases from J, leaving 6 bases between.

Only a few counts were recorded for this clonotype. The chain is built from TRBV7-2 and TRBJ1-5; D is ambiguous. Germline-derived CDR1 and CDR2 are SGHTA and FQGNSA. This CDR3 spans 12 amino acids. The V and J ends lost 5 bases and 11 bases respectively, with 13 bases between them. This CDR3 is CASSIQGSAQHF. Here the CDR3 DNA reads TGTGCCAGCAGCATACAAGGGTCGGCCCAGCATTTT.

This clonotype was seen more than once but under ten times. V usage is TRBV19 and J usage is TRBJ1-5; 8 bases match TRBD1. The CDR3 runs to 14 residues. V was clipped by 8 bases and J by 5 bases; unmatched bases: 8. Looked up from germline, CDR1 is LNHDA and CDR2 is SQIVND (reference sequence). The CDR3 nucleotides read TGTGCCAGTGGGGGGCAGGGGGCGTATCAGCCCCAGCATTTT. This codes for CASGGQGAYQPQHF.

The V gene is TRBV20-1, the J gene TRBJ2-7, with TRBD1 identical over 9 bases. The CDR3 sequence is 15 residues long. The germline gives CDR1 DFQATT, CDR2 SNEGSKA (reference sequence). Trimming cost V 5 bases and J 3 bases; bases outside gene matches: 11. CDR3 protein: CSASSPGQGNYEQYF. The CDR3 DNA sequence: TGCAGTGCTTCATCACCGGGACAGGGAAACTACGAGCAGTACTTC.

In its sample, this clonotype ranks as medium-sized (0.01 to 0.1%). This chain connects TRBV6-5 to TRBJ1-2, with D possibly being TRBD1 (6 bases). Trimming removed 4 bases at V and 4 bases at J, with 10 bases between. Looked up from germline, CDR1 is MNHEY and CDR2 is SVGAGI. The CDR3 is 13 amino acids. CDR3 nucleotides: TGTGCCAGCAGTTTCGCAGGGGCCTATGGCTACACCTTC. Translating it yields CASSFAGAYGYTF.

This rearrangement joins TRBV6-5 to TRBJ1-1; no definite D call. The V and J ends lost 1 base and 6 bases respectively, with 12 bases between them. The CDR3 has 14 amino acids. The V gene's germline CDR1 is MNHEY and CDR2 SVGAGI. CDR3: CASSYLKGAAEAFF. The CDR3 DNA reads as TGTGCCAGCAGTTACTTGAAGGGCGCCGCTGAAGCTTTCTTT.

The rearrangement links TRBV20-1 to TRBJ1-2, with 7 bases matching TRBD1. Germline CDR1 reads DFQATT; CDR2 reads SNEGSKA (reference sequence). V lost 5 bases, J lost 0 bases, and 3 bases stayed unmatched. The CDR3 has 13 residues. CDR3 DNA: TGCAGTGCTGGGGACAGAACTAACTATGGCTACACCTTC. Translating gives CSAGDRTNYGYTF.